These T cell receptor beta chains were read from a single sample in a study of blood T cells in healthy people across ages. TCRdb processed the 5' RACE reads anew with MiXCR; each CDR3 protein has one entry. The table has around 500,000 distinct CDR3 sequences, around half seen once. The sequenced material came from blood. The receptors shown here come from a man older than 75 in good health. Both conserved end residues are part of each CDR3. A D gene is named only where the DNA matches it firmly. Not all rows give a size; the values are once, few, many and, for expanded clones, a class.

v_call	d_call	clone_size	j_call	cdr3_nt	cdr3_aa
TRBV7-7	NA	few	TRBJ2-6	TGTGCTAGCAGCTTAGGACCGTTCTCTGGGGCCAACGTCCTGACTTTC	CASSLGPFSGANVLTF
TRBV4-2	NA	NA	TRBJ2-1	TGTGCCAGCAGCCAAGATCCCCTAGCTTGGGACAATGGGCAGTTCTTC	CASSQDPLAWDNGQFF
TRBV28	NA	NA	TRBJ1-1	TGTGCCAGTTCGAAAGCTAGCTCTCGATTCCGAAGGGACACTGTAGCTTTCTTT	CASSKASSRFRRDTVAFF
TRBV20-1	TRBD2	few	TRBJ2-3	TGCAGTCCGACTAGCGGGGGCACAGATACGCAGTATTTT	CSPTSGGTDTQYF
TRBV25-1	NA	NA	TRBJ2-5	TGTGCCAGCAGCACAGGGCGAGAGACCCAGTACTTC	CASSTGRETQYF
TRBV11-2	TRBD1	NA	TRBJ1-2	TGTGCCAGCAGCTTAGGGGACAGCTACTATGGCTACACCTTC	CASSLGDSYYGYTF
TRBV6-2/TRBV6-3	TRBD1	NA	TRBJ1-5	TGTGCCAGCAGGAAAATCGGGACAGGGAGTCAGCCCCAGCATTTT	CASRKIGTGSQPQHF
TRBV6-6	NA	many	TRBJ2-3	TGTGCCAGCAGTTACCTCCACCTTCCAGATACGCAGTATTTT	CASSYLHLPDTQYF
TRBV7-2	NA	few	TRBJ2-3	TGTGCCAGCGGATCGAGGGGTTCAGATACGCAGTATTTT	CASGSRGSDTQYF
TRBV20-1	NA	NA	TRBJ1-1	TGCAGTGCTACAGGGGCTGTGAACACTGAAGCTTTCTTT	CSATGAVNTEAFF
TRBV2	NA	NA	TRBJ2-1	TGTGCCAGCAGTGACTACCAGACCTACTACAATGAGCAGTTCTTC	CASSDYQTYYNEQFF
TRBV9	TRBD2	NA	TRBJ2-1	TGTGCCAGCAGCGTAACACTAGCGTCCAATGAGCAGTTCTTC	CASSVTLASNEQFF
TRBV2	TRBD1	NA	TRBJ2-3	TGTGCCAGCAGTATGGGACAGGGTGGAGATACGCAGTATTTT	CASSMGQGGDTQYF
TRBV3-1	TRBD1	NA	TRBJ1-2	TGTGCCAGCAGCTACTTCGGGACAGGGTCCCTACCGGGCTACACCTTC	CASSYFGTGSLPGYTF
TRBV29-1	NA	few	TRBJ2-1	TGCAGCGTTGCTACTAGAGACTACAATGAGCAGTTCTTC	CSVATRDYNEQFF
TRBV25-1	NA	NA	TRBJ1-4	TGTGCCAGCAGTGAATTTGGGTCGGCCGAAAAACTGTTTTTT	CASSEFGSAEKLFF
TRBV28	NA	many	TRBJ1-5	TGTGCCAGCAGCCGAACAGATATAAATCAGCCCCAGCATTTT	CASSRTDINQPQHF
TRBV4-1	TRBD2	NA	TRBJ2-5	TGCGCCAGCAGCCTTAGCGGGCGTCCGGAGACCCAGTACTTC	CASSLSGRPETQYF
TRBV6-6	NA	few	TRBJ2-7	TGTGCCAGCAGTGTGGAGGGAAGGAGCTACGAGCAGTACTTC	CASSVEGRSYEQYF
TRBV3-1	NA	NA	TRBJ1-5	TGTGCCAGCGGTCTGGGGGTGGGTCAGCCCCAGCATTTT	CASGLGVGQPQHF
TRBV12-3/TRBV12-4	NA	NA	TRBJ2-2	TGTGCCAGCAGCCCTACGGGACAGCGGGTCACCGGGGAGCTGTTTTTT	CASSPTGQRVTGELFF